This record looks at one T cell receptor (beta chain) sequence and its context. Through a sample-barcoded 5' primer and a J-beta primer mix, a second PCR was run for about 7 to 12 cycles. Tags on each cDNA molecule came from a template-switch adaptor with 12 random nucleotides. TCRdb re-called the 5' RACE reads through MiXCR, storing one row per CDR3 protein. The data contain about 640,000 distinct CDR3 sequences, roughly three fifths of them singletons. The data originate from a study of blood T cells in healthy people across ages. The germline gives CDR1 MGHRA, CDR2 YSYEKL. Trimming pared 4 bases from V and 1 base from J, leaving 20 bases between. The CDR3 is made up of 18 amino acids.

The genes are TRBV4-1 and TRBJ2-1; D possibly corresponds to TRBD2 (7 bases). This clonotype was obtained from a man aged 60-69 years in good health. The sequenced sample was blood. The CDR3 DNA reads TGCGCCAGCAGCCCAGCAAGGGGGGGGGAAGATTCCTACAATGAGCAGTTCTTC. Its translation is CASSPARGGEDSYNEQFF.